The source of this T cell receptor beta chain is a study of read filtering for tumor transcriptome and immune sequencing. The library was built from roughly 400 ng RNA with molecular barcoded adaptors for alpha/delta and beta/gamma chains. TCRdb reprocessed the reads with MiXCR, giving one entry per CDR3 protein. Among 90,000 or so distinct CDR3 sequences listed, roughly 21% were seen once. In the case of this clonotype: This may come from a read error, since a much larger clone is one base off.

The germline CDR1 and CDR2 sequences are MDHEN and SYDVKM. The CDR3 runs 16 residues. What was sequenced was a population of CD138-negative cells sorted from bone marrow. The sequence was collected from a donor aged 40 or over with multiple myeloma. The chain has TRBV28 and TRBJ1-1; TRBD1 might be the D (6 bases). CDR3 DNA sequence: TGTGCCTGCAGTGTGACAGGAGGGAGATGGAACACTGAAGCTTTCTTT. It yields the protein CACSVTGGRWNTEAFF.